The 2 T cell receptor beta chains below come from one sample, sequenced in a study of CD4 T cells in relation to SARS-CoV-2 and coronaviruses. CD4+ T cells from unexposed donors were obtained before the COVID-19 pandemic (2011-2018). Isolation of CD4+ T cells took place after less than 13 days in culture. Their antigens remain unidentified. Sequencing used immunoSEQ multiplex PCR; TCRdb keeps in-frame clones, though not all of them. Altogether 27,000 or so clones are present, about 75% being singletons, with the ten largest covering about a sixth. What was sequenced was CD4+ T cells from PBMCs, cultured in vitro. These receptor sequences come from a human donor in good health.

The CDR3, as DNA: TGTGCCAGCAGCGCACGACAGGGGGCGACTAATGAAAAACTGTTTTTT. It codes for CASSARQGATNEKLFF. The chain links TRBV11-2 to TRBJ1-4; 10 positions match TRBD1. J lost 2 bases, V lost 5 bases, and 5 bases had no gene match. Germline V CDR1 and CDR2: SGHAT, FQNNGV. This CDR3 is 16 amino acids long.

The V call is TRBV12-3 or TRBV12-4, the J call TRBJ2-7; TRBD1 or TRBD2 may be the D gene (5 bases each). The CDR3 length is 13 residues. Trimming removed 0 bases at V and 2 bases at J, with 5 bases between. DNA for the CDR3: TGTGCCAGCAGTTTAGCGGGACCCTACGAGCAGTACTTC. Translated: CASSLAGPYEQYF.